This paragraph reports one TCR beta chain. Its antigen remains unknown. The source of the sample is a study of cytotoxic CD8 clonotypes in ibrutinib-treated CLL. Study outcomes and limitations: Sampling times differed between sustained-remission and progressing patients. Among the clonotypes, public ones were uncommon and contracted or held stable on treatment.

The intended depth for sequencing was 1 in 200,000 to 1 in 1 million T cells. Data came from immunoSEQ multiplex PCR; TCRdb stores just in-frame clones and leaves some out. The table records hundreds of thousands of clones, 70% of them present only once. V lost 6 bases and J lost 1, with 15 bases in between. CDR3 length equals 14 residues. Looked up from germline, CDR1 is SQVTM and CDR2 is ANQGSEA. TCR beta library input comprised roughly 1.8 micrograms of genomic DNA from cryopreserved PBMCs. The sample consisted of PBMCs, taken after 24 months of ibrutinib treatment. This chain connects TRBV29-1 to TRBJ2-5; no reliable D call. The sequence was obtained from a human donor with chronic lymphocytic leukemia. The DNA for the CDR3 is TGCAGCGTCCCCTCCGGGCACACCCAAGAGACCCAGTACTTC. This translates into CSVPSGHTQETQYF.